This T cell receptor beta chain was documented in a study of CD8 T cells in Susac syndrome (dated by TCRdb to the late 2010s). Study-level background: Of the Susac syndrome patients who were sequenced, under 10 were in clinical remission while more than five had clinically active disease. Susac syndrome patients were therapy-naive, on corticosteroids (some also receiving IVIg), or on IVIg alone at blood withdrawal. Repertoire sequencing was used to test whether CD8+ T cell activation and differentiation in Susac syndrome was antigen driven. CD8+ T cell repertoire clonality was compared between some 13 healthy donors, around 14 Susac syndrome patients and approximately 16 multiple sclerosis patients.

What the authors observed across the whole study: The number of individuals in the TCR sequencing and HLA analysis was acknowledged as relatively small. Clonal expansion was observed in Susac syndrome CD8+ repertoires, with the highest expansion in CD8+ TEMRA cells and greater expansion in clinically active than in remitting patients. Sixteen Susac-specific public clones were identified in the total CD8+ repertoire, and four to six Susac-specific public clones were identified in the CD8+ TEMRA repertoire.

Regarding this clonotype: No cognate antigen has been identified for it. The sample holds no much larger clone one base away, and base qualities are not on file.

RNA was extracted with the RNeasy kit and roughly 0.45 to 1 ug was reverse transcribed using random hexamers. The immunoSEQ multiplex PCR assay, covering 54 Vbeta and 13 Jbeta segments, was used to amplify TCR beta CDR3 regions. PCR amplification bias was corrected using a synthetic template baseline for primer optimization and computational correction. In the original analysis: Only productive sequences were kept, with reads annotated to V, D and J genes according to IMGT and analyzed in immunoSEQ Analyzer. Clonality was calculated as one minus the Shannon entropy normalized by log2 of the number of productive unique sequences. Public and private clones were assessed among the 100 most prevalent clones of each patient and control. A clone was defined as Susac-specific if it was absent from the healthy and MS cohorts, from 950 to 1,300 published viral clones and from other ImmuneACCESS disease sequences. The public sequencing data were trimmed at Q25 with fastp and processed into clonotypes with MiXCR by TCRdb, which kept only in-frame beta chains. Merged by CDR3 protein, the rows form single entries marked with the most common genes and DNA. TCRdb assigned the V and J calls; the authors' analysis was not used. Within this sample are tens of thousands of distinct CDR3 sequences, with 95% to 97% of them counted one time only. The top ten clones comprise roughly 0.62% of the sample.

Peripheral blood CD8+ and CD4+ T cells from healthy donors, Susac syndrome patients and multiple sclerosis patients were profiled using high-throughput TCR beta sequencing. The Susac syndrome patients fulfilled recently defined diagnostic criteria for definite or probable disease. Bulk CD8+ and CD4+ T cells were purified by magnetic negative isolation, while CD8+ TEMRA cells were enriched using FACS. Blood was collected in EDTA tubes and processed within 24 hours, with PBMCs isolated through density gradient centrifugation. PBMCs intended for TCR sequencing were cryopreserved in liquid nitrogen and were subsequently thawed in a 37 degrees C water bath. The sorted or isolated CD4+, CD8+ and CD8+ TEMRA cells had a purity of 90% or higher. V is cut back by 7 bases and J by 1 base, with 5 bases in the junction unmatched. The CDR3, from cysteine to phenylalanine, totals 14 residues. Just CDR3 DNA is preserved here, 42 bases in frame from base 1. The germline V gene yields MDHEN for CDR1 and SYDVKM for CDR2.

Sequenced material: CD8+ T cells from PBMCs. The V and J segments used are TRBV28 and TRBJ2-5; 8 central bases correspond to TRBD2. This TCR was sampled from a human donor with Susac syndrome. The DNA is as follows: TGTGCCAGCACCACCGGGACTAGCCAAGAGACCCAGTACTTC. Its coded protein is CASTTGTSQETQYF. Reference TRBV28 and TRBJ2-5 genes cover what lies past the CDR3, so the full variable domain is DVKVTQSSRYLVKRTGEKVFLECVQDMDHENMFWYRQDPGLGLRLIYFSYDVKMKEKGDIPEGYSVSREKKERFSLILESASTNQTSMYLCASTTGTSQETQYFGPGTRLLVL.